The 25 T cell receptor beta chains below were found in one sample sequenced in a study of T cells in Graves' hyperthyroidism and ophthalmopathy. Amplified regions were TCR beta CDR3 sequences from RNA transcripts. An initial round of RT-PCR targeting the TCR CDR3 relied on the HTBI primer set. TCRdb fed the multiplex PCR reads into MiXCR, producing one record per CDR3 protein. The sample holds a few hundred thousand distinct CDR3 sequences; 13% to 15% are singletons and the top ten take about 18%. Source material: blood. Receptors were obtained from a woman in her 30s with Graves' ophthalmopathy.

This clonotype was counted ten times or more. This rearrangement joins TRBV5-1 to TRBJ1-4; TRBD1 matches at 8 bases. V lost 4 bases and J lost 3; bases outside the gene matches: 5. The CDR3 runs 15 residues. Germline V gene data show CDR1 as SGHRS and CDR2 as YFSETQ. CDR3 loop: CASSNDRGANEKLFF. Written as DNA, the CDR3 is TGCGCCAGCAGCAATGACAGGGGTGCTAATGAAAAACTGTTTTTT.

This clonotype has at least ten counts. This chain links TRBV11-3 with TRBJ1-2, with 7 nucleotides matching TRBD1. The germline V gene encodes CDR1 SGHNT and CDR2 YENEEA. V was pared by 4 bases and J by 3 bases, with 8 bases of the junction left unmatched. The CDR3 is made up of 15 amino acids. The CDR3 spells CASSSIGTDHYGYTF. As DNA, the CDR3 is TGTGCCAGCAGCTCAATAGGGACAGACCACTATGGCTACACCTTC.

This clonotype was picked up many times. An end of the junction differs from the germline gene, which may be a read error. V and J are TRBV12-3 or TRBV12-4 and TRBJ2-6; unclear D gene. The length of the CDR3 is 17 residues. This CDR3 reads CASSFKGFISVANVLTF. DNA for the CDR3: TGTGCCAGCAGTTTCAAGGGATTCATCTCTGTGGCCAACGTCCTGACTTTC.

The genes are TRBV6-5 and TRBJ2-1; D is possibly TRBD1 (6 bases). V was pared by 2 bases and J by 10 bases, with 9 bases between. The CDR3 covers 12 residues. Germline V gene sequence: CDR1 MNHEY, CDR2 SVGAGI. The CDR3 loop reads CASSYGTQEQFF. DNA for the CDR3: TGTGCCAGCAGTTACGGGACACAAGAGCAGTTCTTC.

This clonotype was counted at least ten times. The chain carries TRBV30 and TRBJ2-3; D uncertain. CDR1 and CDR2 from the germline V gene are GTSNPN and SVGIG (reference sequence). The germline V and J ends were trimmed by 4 bases and 1 base, with 6 bases remaining between them. There are 12 residues in the CDR3. This CDR3 reads CAWNPGTDTQYF. In nucleotides, the CDR3 is TGTGCCTGGAACCCAGGCACAGATACGCAGTATTTT.

This clonotype was counted a few times. CDR3 sequence: CSARKTGADQPQHF. The CDR3 region has the DNA TGCAGTGCTAGAAAAACAGGGGCGGACCAGCCCCAGCATTTT. The chain employs TRBV20-1 and TRBJ1-5; 7 bases map to TRBD1. The CDR3 length is 14 residues. Germline values: CDR1 DFQATT, CDR2 SNEGSKA (reference sequence). The trim removed 2 bases at V and 7 bases at J, leaving 8 bases unmatched.

This clonotype was recorded at least ten times. This rearrangement joins TRBV5-6 to TRBJ2-7, with 9 nucleotides matching TRBD1. Germline-derived CDR1 and CDR2 are SGHDT and YYEEEE. Trimming cost V 2 bases and J 3 bases; bases outside gene matches: 6. The CDR3 is 15 amino acids. CDR3 bases: TGTGCCAGCAGCTTTCGCGGGACAGGGCACTACGAGCAGTACTTC. Protein: CASSFRGTGHYEQYF. The full variable domain, in which reference TRBV5-6 and TRBJ2-7 provide the parts outside the CDR3, is DAGVTQSPTHLIKTRGQQVTLRCSPKSGHDTVSWYQQALGQGPQFIFQYYEEEERQRGNFPDRFSGHQFPNYSSELNVNALLLGDSALYLCASSFRGTGHYEQYFGPGTRLTVT.

This clonotype was seen a few times. This chain joins TRBV7-3 and TRBJ2-1; 7 nucleotides match TRBD2. The CDR3 is 15 residues long. V gave up 4 bases and J gave up 4 bases; unmatched junction bases: 7. Germline V gene lookup returns CDR1 SGHTA and CDR2 FQGTGA. The CDR3 nucleotides are TGTGCCAGCAGCTCAACTAGCGTCCGGTACAATGAGCAGTTCTTC. Its translation: CASSSTSVRYNEQFF.

This clonotype was counted at least ten times. The chain combines TRBV30 with TRBJ2-3; D gene uncertain. This CDR3 has 16 residues. Between the trimmed V and J ends, which lost 0 bases and 5 bases, there was a span of 18 bases. CDR1 and CDR2 from the germline V gene are GTSNPN and SVGIG (reference sequence). The CDR3 DNA follows: TGTGCCTGGAGTGTACGGAGAGGAGTTGGGAAAGATACGCAGTATTTT. Translating it yields CAWSVRRGVGKDTQYF.

This clonotype was found many times. J is TRBJ1-2 and V is TRBV2; D ambiguous. V was cut by 4 bases and J by 10 bases, with 7 bases left in between. The CDR3 has 10 amino acids. Per the germline V gene, CDR1 is SNHLY and CDR2 is FYNNEI. CDR3 DNA: TGTGCCAGCAGTGGACTCATCTACACCTTC. This translates into CASSGLIYTF.

This clonotype appeared many times. V usage is TRBV20-1 and J usage is TRBJ2-7, with 9 bases aligning to TRBD1. There are 14 residues in the CDR3. The ends lost 0 bases at V and 4 bases at J; junction bases unmatched: 4. Germline lookup yields CDR1 DFQATT and CDR2 SNEGSKA (reference sequence). The CDR3 region has the DNA TGCAGTGCTAGAGATGGACAGGGGAATTACGAGCAGTACTTC. Its translation is CSARDGQGNYEQYF.

Comments on this clonotype: A read error may explain this, as a much larger clone is one base away. The rearrangement uses TRBV5-1 and TRBJ2-7; 7 nucleotides align to TRBD2. Germline V gene sequence: CDR1 SGHRS, CDR2 YFSETQ. This CDR3 is built from 16 residues. The V and J ends lost 4 bases and 7 bases, in that order; junction bases with no gene match: 17. CDR3 amino acids: CASSPPGGGGDDEQYF. The CDR3 DNA follows: TGCGCCAGCAGCCCCCCTGGTGGGGGAGGGGACGATGAGCAGTACTTC.

This clonotype was seen repeatedly, ten times or more. The chain employs TRBV12-3 or TRBV12-4 and TRBJ2-7; no firm D call. Trimming took 3 bases from V and 7 from J, leaving 16 bases between them. The CDR3 loop spans 14 amino acids. The CDR3: CASSFYRPVREQYF. The CDR3 bases are TGTGCCAGCAGTTTTTACCGACCCGTGAGGGAGCAGTACTTC.

This clonotype was observed at least ten times. V is TRBV10-3 and J is TRBJ2-1; 12 bases align to TRBD2. The CDR3 loop spans 20 amino acids. Per germline, CDR1 ENHRY and CDR2 SYGVKD. J lost 0 bases, V lost 6 bases, and 15 bases had no gene match. CDR3: CAIRTKLAGGHPSSYNEQFF. CDR3 DNA: TGTGCCATCAGGACAAAACTAGCGGGGGGACATCCGAGCTCCTACAATGAGCAGTTCTTC.

In its sample, this clonotype was seen a few times. The rearrangement links TRBV20-1 to TRBJ2-1; TRBD2 aligns across 10 bases. The CDR3 loop spans 16 amino acids. The junction had 8 bases not matched to a gene; V was cut back by 0 bases and J by 6 bases. Germline CDR1 DFQATT, CDR2 SNEGSKA (reference sequence). CDR3 protein: CSARDPSSGGLNEQFF. The DNA for the CDR3 is TGCAGTGCTAGAGACCCCTCTAGCGGGGGTCTCAATGAGCAGTTCTTC.

The rearrangement joins TRBV13 to TRBJ2-1; TRBD2 matches at 11 bases. V was clipped by 5 bases and J by 8 bases; unmatched bases: 11. Germline lookup yields CDR1 PRHDT and CDR2 FYEKMQ (reference sequence). The CDR3 totals 16 residues. The CDR3 loop reads CASSTYSGGARDEQFF. As DNA, the CDR3 is TGTGCCAGCAGCACTTATAGCGGGGGGGCCCGGGATGAGCAGTTCTTC. The full variable domain, completed using reference TRBV13 and TRBJ2-1, is AAGVIQSPRHLIKEKRETATLKCYPIPRHDTVYWYQQGPGQDPQFLISFYEKMQSDKGSIPDRFSAQQFSDYHSELNMSSLELGDSALYFCASSTYSGGARDEQFFGPGTRLTVL.

The chain joins TRBV7-2 to TRBJ2-7; weak D call: TRBD1 (5 bases). Looked up from germline, CDR1 is SGHTA and CDR2 is FQGNSA. This CDR3 spans 14 amino acids. The V end was cut by 5 bases, the J end by 2 bases, with 13 bases between. As DNA, the CDR3 is TGTGCCAGCAGCGGGGCCGGTCTTACCTACGAGCAGTACTTC. It codes for CASSGAGLTYEQYF.

This clonotype appeared a few times. This rearrangement joins TRBV12-3 or TRBV12-4 to TRBJ2-7, with 9 bases lining up with TRBD1. With 5 bases clipped from V and 1 base from J, the junction kept 6 bases outside the gene matches. The CDR3 spans 15 residues. CDR3 sequence reads: CASSDTGGDSYEQYF. The CDR3 nucleotides read TGTGCCAGCAGTGATACAGGGGGCGATTCCTACGAGCAGTACTTC.

The table lists this clonotype with many counts. The genes are TRBV9 and TRBJ1-2; tentatively, D is TRBD1 (5 bases). With 3 bases removed from V and 5 bases from J, the gap between germline ends came to 14 bases. The CDR3 is 14 amino acids. Germline CDR1 reads SGDLS; CDR2 reads YYNGEE. CDR3 region: CASSAGGERYGYTF. CDR3 bases: TGTGCCAGCAGCGCGGGGGGGGAAAGATATGGCTACACCTTC. The full variable domain, with the rest looked up from reference TRBV9 and TRBJ1-2, is DSGVTQTPKHLITATGQRVTLRCSPRSGDLSVYWYQQSLDQGLQFLIQYYNGEERAKGNILERFSAQQFPDLHSELNLSSLELGDSALYFCASSAGGERYGYTFGSGTRLTVV.

This clonotype was counted at least ten times. V usage is TRBV30 and J usage is TRBJ2-5; tentative D call: TRBD1 (6 bases). Trimming took 0 bases from V and 2 from J, leaving 7 bases between them. The V gene's germline CDR1 is GTSNPN and CDR2 SVGIG (reference sequence). This CDR3 is built from 13 residues. CDR3 in amino acids: CAWSVGTQETQYF. The CDR3 coding sequence is TGTGCCTGGAGTGTAGGGACACAAGAGACCCAGTACTTC.

This clonotype came up many times. This chain joins TRBV7-9 and TRBJ2-3; TRBD2 matches 7 bases. CDR3 length: 14 amino acids. The V gene end was trimmed by 7 bases and the J gene end by 5 bases; junction bases not matched to a gene: 9. Germline-derived CDR1 and CDR2 are SEHNR and FQNEAQ (reference sequence). Written as DNA, the CDR3 is TGTGCCAGCACGGGGACTACGGCCGAAGATACGCAGTATTTT. As protein: CASTGTTAEDTQYF.

The chain recombines TRBV11-3 with TRBJ2-1; TRBD2 matches 10 bases. The CDR3 is made up of 15 amino acids. V trimming: 5 bases; J trimming: 7 bases; junction bases outside the gene matches: 8. The V gene's germline CDR1 is SGHNT and CDR2 YENEEA. In DNA form, the CDR3 reads TGTGCCAGCAGCATTAGCGGGGGGCGGCTGAATGAGCAGTTCTTC. It encodes CASSISGGRLNEQFF.

This clonotype appeared a few times. With a much larger clone just one base away, this may be a read error. This sequence joins TRBV6-1 and TRBJ2-1; 7 bases are shared with TRBD2. CDR1 is MNHNS and CDR2 is SASEGT in the germline V gene. This CDR3 region has 13 residues. Trimming took 1 base from V and 8 from J; bases not matched to a gene: 2. CDR3 sequence (DNA): TGTGCCAGCAGTGAAGGGGGGGGTTATGAGCAGTTCTTC. It is translated as CASSEGGGYEQFF.

This clonotype was counted many times. The genes are TRBV3-1 and TRBJ1-5; possible D gene TRBD1, 6 bases. V shed 1 base and J shed 3 bases, with 10 bases lying between them. Germline loops: CDR1 LGHDT, CDR2 YNNKEL (reference sequence). The CDR3 covers 15 residues. CDR3 DNA: TGTGCCAGCAGCCAAGGGGGACAAAACAATCAGCCCCAGCATTTT. This encodes CASSQGGQNNQPQHF.

This clonotype turned up a few times. This chain uses TRBV7-9 with TRBJ2-1; D unresolved. From germline, CDR1 is SEHNR and CDR2 FQNEAQ (reference sequence). V gave up 2 bases and J gave up 6 bases, with 8 bases separating them. The CDR3 contains 13 residues. CDR3 sequence: CASSLLVGNEQFF. Here the CDR3 DNA reads TGTGCCAGCAGCTTATTAGTTGGCAATGAGCAGTTCTTC. Full variable domain (outside the CDR3, taken from reference TRBV7-9 and TRBJ2-1): DTGVSQNPRHKITKRGQNVTFRCDPISEHNRLYWYRQTLGQGPEFLTYFQNEAQLEKSRLLSDRFSAERPKGSFSTLEIQRTEQGDSAMYLCASSLLVGNEQFFGPGTRLTVL.